These 13 T cell receptor beta chains originate from one sample sequenced in a study of blood T cell repertoires in COVID-19. Produced via immunoSEQ multiplex PCR; TCRdb's table is partial and in-frame only. The repertoire consists of some 150,000 clones, with roughly 78% occurring once and the leading ten covering roughly 1.5%. Material: peripheral blood. All receptors come from a man older than 75 with acute or convalescent COVID-19.

The CDR3 coding sequence is TGTGCCAGCAGTGTTGCGGGGGCGCGGAGTGGCTACACCTTC. It is translated as CASSVAGARSGYTF. The chain couples TRBV7-9 to TRBJ1-2; maybe TRBD1 (6 bases). The CDR3 covers 14 residues. Germline CDR1 and CDR2: SEHNR and FQNEAQ (reference sequence). The V end lost 6 bases, the J end lost 7 bases, and 18 bases lay between the germline ends.

This clone was found once. The chain joins TRBV12-3 or TRBV12-4 to TRBJ1-2; the D is unclear. The CDR3 has 11 residues. V lost 4 bases to trimming and J lost 5 bases, with 5 bases between them. The CDR3 region has the DNA TGTGCCAGCAGTTACGGTTATGGCTACACCTTC. Its translation: CASSYGYGYTF.

The V call is TRBV19, the J call TRBJ2-3; no definite D call. Deletions cut 4 bases from V and 3 bases from J, with 14 bases between. This CDR3 is built from 15 residues. Germline CDR1 and CDR2: LNHDA and SQIVND (reference sequence). CDR3 nucleotides: TGTGCCAGTAGTACTAGGCCCCAGAGTACAGATACGCAGTATTTT. This codes for CASSTRPQSTDTQYF.

V usage is TRBV12-3 or TRBV12-4 and J usage is TRBJ2-3; D ambiguous. The V and J ends lost 5 bases and 3 bases respectively, with 6 bases between them. The CDR3 is made up of 12 amino acids. The CDR3 reads CASSILTDTQYF. CDR3 coding DNA: TGTGCCAGCAGTATCCTAACAGATACGCAGTATTTT.

This clone showed up just a few times. This chain connects TRBV5-1 to TRBJ1-1, with D possibly being TRBD1 (5 bases). Germline loops: CDR1 SGHRS, CDR2 YFSETQ. V was cut by 0 bases and J by 5 bases, with 11 bases left in between. CDR3 length: 14 residues. CDR3 DNA sequence: TGCGCCAGCAGCTTGGTGGCAGGGCGGACTGAAGCTTTCTTT. This encodes CASSLVAGRTEAFF.

Regarding this clone: Within the sample, other DNA sequences also encode this same CDR3. V usage is TRBV29-1 and J usage is TRBJ2-5, with TRBD2 identical over 15 bases. Trimming cost V 4 bases and J 4 bases; bases outside gene matches: 1. Germline V lookup: CDR1 SQVTM, CDR2 ANQGSEA. CDR3 length: 14 residues. CDR3 loop: CSVGTSGGVETQYF. The CDR3 nucleotides read TGCAGCGTTGGGACTAGCGGGGGGGTAGAGACCCAGTACTTC.

The chain recombines TRBV28 with TRBJ2-3, with D unresolved. Germline CDR1 reads MDHEN; CDR2 reads SYDVKM. Trimming left V 8 bases short and J 2 bases short, with 14 bases between. This CDR3 is built from 14 residues. CDR3 loop: CASLTGGNTDTQYF. CDR3 DNA sequence: TGTGCCAGCCTTACGGGTGGAAACACAGATACGCAGTATTTT.

The chain has TRBV5-4 and TRBJ1-1, with a tentative D call TRBD1 (6 bases). CDR1 is SGHNT and CDR2 is YYREEE in the germline V gene (reference sequence). V shed 6 bases and J shed 3 bases, with 21 bases lying between them. The CDR3 is 16 amino acids. The CDR3 region is CASKSSRGSVDTEAFF. CDR3 coding DNA: TGTGCCAGCAAAAGTAGCAGGGGCTCGGTGGACACTGAAGCTTTCTTT.

The chain is built from TRBV6-2 or TRBV6-3 and TRBJ2-3; 9 positions match TRBD1. Losses at the gene ends were 6 bases for V and 3 bases for J; bases not matched to a gene: 7. CDR3 length equals 15 residues. The germline gives CDR1 MNHEY, CDR2 SVGEGT. The CDR3 DNA reads as TGTGCCAGCAGCCCTGGACAGGGGTTGACAGATACGCAGTATTTT. Residues: CASSPGQGLTDTQYF.

This chain joins TRBV18 and TRBJ2-3, with 7 bases lining up with TRBD2. Germline V gene data show CDR1 as KGHSH and CDR2 as LQKENI. The CDR3 loop spans 14 amino acids. Trimming took 7 bases from V and 6 from J; bases not matched to a gene: 10. CDR3 sequence: CASYIASGGDTQYF. The CDR3 DNA reads TGTGCCAGCTACATAGCTAGCGGAGGCGATACGCAGTATTTT. The variable domain in full, with the rest retrieved from reference TRBV18 and TRBJ2-3, is NAGVMQNPRHLVRRRGQEARLRCSPMKGHSHVYWYRQLPEEGLKFMVYLQKENIIDESGMPKERFSAEFPKEGPSILRIQQVVRGDSAAYFCASYIASGGDTQYFGPGTRLTVL.

This clone appeared a single time. The V call is TRBV24-1, the J call TRBJ1-5; 9 nucleotides align to TRBD1. V lost 4 bases to trimming and J lost 7 bases; unmatched junction nucleotides: 7. Per the germline V gene, CDR1 is KGHDR and CDR2 is SFDVKD. This CDR3 has 15 residues. The CDR3 here is CATSDSGQGGQPQHF. The CDR3 DNA sequence: TGTGCCACCAGTGACTCGGGACAGGGCGGACAGCCCCAGCATTTT.

This clone was picked up a small number of times. V is TRBV15 and J is TRBJ2-7; D is possibly TRBD1 (6 bases). The length of the CDR3 is 14 residues. V was cut by 0 bases and J by 4 bases, with 10 bases left in between. Germline assignment: CDR1 LNHNV and CDR2 YYDKDF (reference sequence). CDR3 sequence reads: CATSRDRGLYEQYF. The CDR3 nucleotides are TGTGCCACCAGCAGAGACAGGGGTCTATACGAGCAGTACTTC.

The chain joins TRBV6-5 to TRBJ2-3, with D possibly TRBD2 on 6 matching bases. Trimming removed 8 bases from V and 0 bases from J, with 12 bases in between. The CDR3 contains 14 residues. CDR1 and CDR2 from the germline V gene are MNHEY and SVGAGI. In DNA form, the CDR3 reads TGTGCCAGCCGGCGGGGACCTAGCACAGATACGCAGTATTTT. It encodes CASRRGPSTDTQYF.